This T cell receptor beta chain was identified during a study of cytomegalovirus exposure and HLA in healthy donors. The study's findings and limits: CMV serostatus alone was available as immune exposure information. Segments of the TCR beta V type were, in most cases, productive about 87% or about 30% of the time in an earlier analysis. Confirmation in vitro established that a few CMV-associated chains were specific for CMV antigens.

As regards this clone: The antigen remains unidentified.

The CDR3 has 14 residues. Trimming left V 4 bases short and J 5 bases short, with 15 bases between. CDR1 PRHDT and CDR2 FYEKMQ come from the germline V gene (reference sequence). With 60 Vbeta and 13 Jbeta primers, the PCR was carried out. This table comes from immunoSEQ multiplex PCR, and its TCRdb copy is limited to in-frame clones, with some not included. Here the sample spans roughly 90,000 clones, around 80% being singletons. This receptor was identified in a man between 18 and 35 years old in good health and CMV-seronegative. Sequencing was done on a sample of PBMCs. The V gene is TRBV13, the J gene TRBJ2-7; D is possibly TRBD1 (5 bases). The CDR3 here is CASSSGRKGDEQYF. CDR3 in DNA: TGTGCCAGCAGCTCCGGGCGGAAAGGGGACGAGCAGTACTTC.